The 28 T cell receptor beta chains below were found in one sample sequenced in a study of cytomegalovirus exposure and HLA in healthy donors. Primers: 60 Vbeta forward and 13 Jbeta reverse. Sequenced by immunoSEQ multiplex PCR; TCRdb stores in-frame clones only, minus some. The table includes some 190,000 clones, around 80% detected once. Sequenced material: PBMCs. The receptors originated from a man between 18 and 35 years old in good health and CMV-seronegative.

This clone was found once. The chain combines TRBV19 with TRBJ2-5; a weak D match, TRBD2 (5 bases). Trimming took off 4 bases at V and 5 bases at J, with 11 bases between the two ends. CDR1 and CDR2 (germline): LNHDA, SQIVND (reference sequence). The CDR3 runs to 13 residues. CDR3 residues: CASSKLGRETQYF. The CDR3 nucleotides are TGTGCCAGTAGTAAACTAGGACGGGAGACCCAGTACTTC.

The chain joins TRBV29-1 to TRBJ1-2; D is possibly TRBD1 (6 bases). The CDR3 is made up of 16 amino acids. Looked up from germline, CDR1 is SQVTM and CDR2 is ANQGSEA. Trimming pared 7 bases from V and 3 bases from J, leaving 24 bases between. CDR3 nucleotide sequence: TGCAGCGCACCTAACGGGTTGCAGGGGTCTTACTATGGCTACACCTTC. Translating gives CSAPNGLQGSYYGYTF. Complete variable domain (other parts from reference TRBV29-1 and TRBJ1-2): SAVISQKPSRDICQRGTSLTIQCQVDSQVTMMFWYRQQPGQSLTLIATANQGSEATYESGFVIDKFPISRPNLTFSTLTVSNMSPEDSSIYLCSAPNGLQGSYYGYTFGSGTRLTVV.

This clone was found a few times. V and J are TRBV7-2 and TRBJ2-7; the D is unclear. Trimming removed 3 bases at V and 4 bases at J, with 7 bases between. From germline, CDR1 is SGHTA and CDR2 FQGNSA. CDR3 length: 12 residues. The CDR3 here is CASSFTVYEQYF. The CDR3 DNA is TGTGCCAGCAGCTTCACAGTGTACGAGCAGTACTTC. The full variable domain, its missing parts supplied by reference TRBV7-2 and TRBJ2-7, is GAGVSQSPSNKVTEKGKDVELRCDPISGHTALYWYRQSLGQGLEFLIYFQGNSAPDKSGLPSDRFSAERTGGSVSTLTIQRTQQEDSAVYLCASSFTVYEQYFGPGTRLTVT.

This clone is a singleton in its sample. This rearrangement joins TRBV19 to TRBJ2-5; TRBD1 aligns across 10 bases. The J call may not be correct, given that the DNA end is closer to TRBJ2-7. The CDR3 covers 16 residues. CDR1 is LNHDA, CDR2 SQIVND, per germline (reference sequence). The CDR3 sequence: CASSRQGAKGIYEQYF. For the CDR3, the DNA is TGTGCCAGTAGTAGACAGGGGGCGAAAGGGATCTACGAGCAGTACTTC.

The chain recombines TRBV7-9 with TRBJ2-5; TRBD2 matches 7 bases. The J call may not be correct, given that the DNA end is closer to TRBJ2-7. CDR1 and CDR2 (germline): SEHNR, FQNEAQ (reference sequence). The CDR3 contains 14 residues. The CDR3 region has the DNA TGTGCCAGCAGGACGGGCGGGGGACCCTACGAGCAGTACTTC. This translates into CASRTGGGPYEQYF.

V gene TRBV5-1 combines with J gene TRBJ2-5; the match to TRBD2 covers 13 bases. J lost 1 base, V lost 1 base, and 1 base had no gene match. The CDR3 covers 16 residues. Germline lookup yields CDR1 SGHRS and CDR2 YFSETQ. As DNA, the CDR3 is TGCGCCAGCAGCTTGACTAGCGGGGGGGTCCAAGAGACCCAGTACTTC. Translation gives CASSLTSGGVQETQYF. The full variable domain, with the rest looked up from reference TRBV5-1 and TRBJ2-5, is KAGVTQTPRYLIKTRGQQVTLSCSPISGHRSVSWYQQTPGQGLQFLFEYFSETQRNKGNFPGRFSGRQFSNSRSEMNVSTLELGDSALYLCASSLTSGGVQETQYFGPGTRLLVL.

V and J are TRBV27 and TRBJ2-2; 8 bases fit TRBD1. This CDR3 comprises 15 residues. The germline CDR1 and CDR2 sequences are MNHEY and SMNVEV (reference sequence). The trim removed 3 bases at V and 2 bases at J, leaving 2 bases unmatched. The CDR3 coding sequence is TGTGCCAGCAGTTTCAGGGGGCGAAACACCGGGGAGCTGTTTTTT. It is translated as CASSFRGRNTGELFF.

The chain links TRBV19 to TRBJ2-1; 9 bases are shared with TRBD2. CDR3 length: 15 residues. V trimming: 7 bases; J trimming: 4 bases; junction bases outside the gene matches: 8. The germline CDR1 and CDR2 sequences are LNHDA and SQIVND (reference sequence). CDR3 DNA sequence: TGTGCCAGTAAATCCGGGACTAGCACTTACAATGAGCAGTTCTTC. Amino acids: CASKSGTSTYNEQFF.

The chain uses TRBV7-2 and TRBJ2-7; 9 bases agree with TRBD2. Losses at the gene ends were 2 bases for V and 3 bases for J; bases not matched to a gene: 11. The CDR3 has 17 residues. Germline V gene sequence: CDR1 SGHTA, CDR2 FQGNSA. The CDR3 region has the DNA TGTGCCAGCAGCTTATTGGCGGGGGGGACGAACCGCTACGAGCAGTACTTC. Its translation is CASSLLAGGTNRYEQYF. Supplemented by reference TRBV7-2 and TRBJ2-7, the full variable domain reads GAGVSQSPSNKVTEKGKDVELRCDPISGHTALYWYRQSLGQGLEFLIYFQGNSAPDKSGLPSDRFSAERTGGSVSTLTIQRTQQEDSAVYLCASSLLAGGTNRYEQYFGPGTRLTVT.

The gene calls are TRBV7-9 and TRBJ1-2; TRBD1 aligns across 8 bases. The CDR3 is 14 amino acids. Trimming cost V 2 bases and J 7 bases; bases outside gene matches: 6. CDR1 SEHNR and CDR2 FQNEAQ come from the germline V gene (reference sequence). CDR3 loop: CASSLQGAGGGYTF. In DNA, the CDR3 is TGTGCCAGCAGCTTACAGGGGGCCGGCGGTGGCTACACCTTC. The entire variable domain, with the rest obtained from reference TRBV7-9 and TRBJ1-2, is as follows: DTGVSQNPRHKITKRGQNVTFRCDPISEHNRLYWYRQTLGQGPEFLTYFQNEAQLEKSRLLSDRFSAERPKGSFSTLEIQRTEQGDSAMYLCASSLQGAGGGYTFGSGTRLTVV.

This clone was counted a few times. This sequence joins TRBV5-1 and TRBJ2-7, with 8 bases matching TRBD2. CDR3 length: 13 amino acids. The V gene end was trimmed by 2 bases and the J gene end by 5 bases; junction bases not matched to a gene: 3. Per the germline V gene, CDR1 is SGHRS and CDR2 is YFSETQ. In nucleotides, the CDR3 is TGCGCCAGCAGCTTTAGCGGGAACGACGAGCAGTACTTC. This codes for CASSFSGNDEQYF.

The chain uses TRBV27 and TRBJ1-1, with a weak D call TRBD1 (5 bases). CDR1 and CDR2 (germline): MNHEY, SMNVEV (reference sequence). Between the trimmed V and J ends, which lost 4 bases and 1 base, there was a span of 25 bases. The CDR3 sequence is 19 residues long. This CDR3 is CASSSWVKGFLGTNTEAFF. DNA for the CDR3: TGTGCCAGCAGTTCATGGGTGAAGGGGTTTCTGGGAACGAACACTGAAGCTTTCTTT.

This rearrangement joins TRBV2 to TRBJ1-5; D is perhaps TRBD1 (6 bases). This CDR3 is 14 amino acids long. V was pared by 6 bases and J by 4 bases, with 13 bases between. CDR1 is SNHLY, CDR2 FYNNEI, per germline. CDR3 amino acids: CASRRQVGNQPQHF. In nucleotides, the CDR3 is TGTGCCAGCAGGCGACAGGTGGGAAATCAGCCCCAGCATTTT.

The V call is TRBV27, the J call TRBJ2-4; TRBD2 might be the D (6 bases). CDR3 length: 15 residues. Germline CDR1 reads MNHEY; CDR2 reads SMNVEV (reference sequence). Trimming took 2 bases from V and 0 from J, leaving 8 bases between them. The CDR3 region is CASSLGGLAKNIQYF. As DNA, the CDR3 is TGTGCCAGCAGTTTAGGGGGACTAGCCAAAAACATTCAGTACTTC.

V and J are TRBV4-3 and TRBJ2-3, with TRBD2 identical over 7 bases. Germline V gene lookup returns CDR1 LGHNA and CDR2 YSLEER. The CDR3 is 15 residues long. With V trimmed by 1 base and J by 0 bases, 1 base remained unmatched. The CDR3 DNA follows: TGCGCCAGCAGCCAAGGGGGGGGTAGCACAGATACGCAGTATTTT. Its protein product is CASSQGGGSTDTQYF.

This chain connects TRBV30 to TRBJ1-1; 9 nucleotides align to TRBD1. This CDR3 is built from 14 residues. The germline gives CDR1 GTSNPN, CDR2 SVGIG (reference sequence). V was clipped by 1 base and J by 1 base; unmatched bases: 1. This CDR3 is CAWSGGQGNTEAFF. Here the CDR3 DNA reads TGTGCCTGGAGTGGGGGACAGGGGAACACTGAAGCTTTCTTT.

The chain carries TRBV7-2 and TRBJ1-3; maybe TRBD1 (5 bases). The V and J ends lost 8 bases and 4 bases respectively, with 12 bases between them. CDR3 length equals 13 residues. CDR1 is SGHTA and CDR2 is FQGNSA in the germline V gene. CDR3 DNA: TGTGCCAGCGGGGCAGGAGCCGGAAACACCATATATTTT. Translated, it gives CASGAGAGNTIYF. Supplemented by reference TRBV7-2 and TRBJ1-3, the full variable domain reads GAGVSQSPSNKVTEKGKDVELRCDPISGHTALYWYRQSLGQGLEFLIYFQGNSAPDKSGLPSDRFSAERTGGSVSTLTIQRTQQEDSAVYLCASGAGAGNTIYFGEGSWLTVV.

The sample holds a few counts of this clone. V and J are TRBV11-3 and TRBJ2-1; no reliable D call. Germline loops: CDR1 SGHNT, CDR2 YENEEA. The V end lost 3 bases, the J end lost 6 bases, and 15 bases lay between the germline ends. This CDR3 has 15 amino acids. The CDR3 bases are TGTGCCAGCAGCTTTGACTCGACCACTATCAATGAGCAGTTCTTC. It encodes CASSFDSTTINEQFF.

CDR3 coding DNA: TGTGCCAGCTCACCAAAAGGGGCAGGGGGCGCGAGCACTGAAGCTTTCTTT. Its translation: CASSPKGAGGASTEAFF. The genes are TRBV18 and TRBJ1-1, with TRBD1 matching 8 bases. The germline gives CDR1 KGHSH, CDR2 LQKENI. This CDR3 has 17 residues. V lost 2 bases to trimming and J lost 4 bases; unmatched junction nucleotides: 12.

V and J are TRBV7-9 and TRBJ1-6; maybe TRBD1 (5 bases). The CDR3 is made up of 13 amino acids. Trimming pared 1 base from V and 10 bases from J, leaving 8 bases between. The germline V gene encodes CDR1 SEHNR and CDR2 FQNEAQ (reference sequence). CDR3 loop: CASSLGQGSPLHF. The CDR3, as DNA: TGTGCCAGCAGCTTAGGGCAGGGATCACCCCTCCACTTT.

The rearrangement uses TRBV5-6 and TRBJ1-1; D call uncertain. Germline V lookup: CDR1 SGHDT, CDR2 YYEEEE. V lost 4 bases and J 6 bases, leaving 13 bases between the germline ends. The CDR3 totals 13 residues. Here the CDR3 DNA reads TGTGCCAGCAGCCCGATAGGTAGCGCTGAAGCTTTCTTT. The encoded protein is CASSPIGSAEAFF.

This clone has only a few counts. The chain carries TRBV4-2 and TRBJ2-3, with D perhaps matching TRBD2 (6 bases). V lost 8 bases and J 2 bases, leaving 14 bases between the germline ends. The CDR3 has 14 amino acids. Germline CDR1 and CDR2: LGHNA and YNFKEQ. CDR3: CASGGTLNTDTQYF. The CDR3 region has the DNA TGTGCCAGCGGGGGGACCCTAAACACAGATACGCAGTATTTT.

The chain combines TRBV10-3 with TRBJ2-7, with D perhaps matching TRBD1 (5 bases). The CDR3 loop spans 13 amino acids. Looked up from germline, CDR1 is ENHRY and CDR2 is SYGVKD. Trimming cost V 2 bases and J 3 bases, with 8 bases left between them. CDR3 amino acids: CAISENQGYEQYF. DNA of the CDR3: TGTGCCATCAGTGAGAACCAGGGCTACGAGCAGTACTTC.

A single count supports this clone. The chain recombines TRBV7-2 with TRBJ1-5; the D is unclear. V lost 4 bases and J 4 bases, leaving 11 bases between the germline ends. This CDR3 region has 14 residues. The germline CDR1 and CDR2 sequences are SGHTA and FQGNSA. CDR3 coding DNA: TGTGCCAGCAGCTATGGCGGGAGGAATCAGCCCCAGCATTTT. Translating gives CASSYGGRNQPQHF.

The V and J genes are TRBV30 and TRBJ2-3, with a possible D match to TRBD2 (6 bases). V lost 2 bases and J 3 bases, leaving 15 bases between the germline ends. CDR3 size: 15 residues. The germline V gene encodes CDR1 GTSNPN and CDR2 SVGIG (reference sequence). The CDR3 DNA reads as TGTGCCTGGAGTCTGACTAGAGCCGTTACAGATACGCAGTATTTT. It codes for CAWSLTRAVTDTQYF.

The V gene is TRBV7-2, the J gene TRBJ2-7, with a weak D call TRBD1 (5 bases). Trimming left V 3 bases short and J 2 bases short, with 17 bases between. The CDR3 extends over 16 amino acids. Germline assignment: CDR1 SGHTA and CDR2 FQGNSA. The CDR3 sequence is CASSFDHWTRPYEQYF. DNA for the CDR3: TGTGCCAGCAGCTTCGACCACTGGACACGACCCTACGAGCAGTACTTC.

The rearrangement links TRBV15 to TRBJ2-7; no firm D call. Trimming shortened V by 0 bases and J by 1 base, and 13 bases separated the two germline ends. Germline V CDR1 and CDR2: LNHNV, YYDKDF (reference sequence). This CDR3 contains 16 residues. CDR3 nucleotides: TGTGCCACCAGCAGAGATCGTAGCTTCCCATCCTACGAGCAGTACTTC. It translates to CATSRDRSFPSYEQYF.

The J gene is TRBJ1-6, the V gene TRBV9, with no clear D. The CDR3 loop spans 14 amino acids. The V gene's germline CDR1 is SGDLS and CDR2 YYNGEE. Trimming cost V 0 bases and J 8 bases, with 9 bases left between them. The CDR3 DNA is TGTGCCAGCAGCGTAGGCGGCAGCCATTCACCCCTCCACTTT. Protein product: CASSVGGSHSPLHF.